These 3 T cell receptor beta chains originate from one sample sequenced in a study of shared clonotypes between healthy human individuals. Generated by immunoSEQ multiplex PCR, the TCRdb table keeps only in-frame clones and is missing some. Of some 580,000 clones in the sample, around 97% were seen once. Material for sequencing was naive CD4+ T cells sorted from blood. The subset: CD45RA+ positively selected. The receptor source for this set is a woman aged 25 to 39 in good health.

The chain is built from TRBV27 and TRBJ2-7, with D possibly TRBD2 on 5 matching bases. V was trimmed by 6 bases and J by 7 bases, leaving 13 bases between them. Germline CDR1 and CDR2: MNHEY and SMNVEV (reference sequence). The CDR3 loop spans 12 amino acids. As DNA, the CDR3 is TGTGCCAGCAGGGGTAGAAGGAGGGAGCAGTACTTC. Protein sequence: CASRGRRREQYF.

The rearrangement uses TRBV19 and TRBJ2-2; D is perhaps TRBD1 or TRBD2 (5 bases each). V lost 4 bases, J lost 3 bases, and 12 bases lay in between. The germline V gene encodes CDR1 LNHDA and CDR2 SQIVND (reference sequence). There are 15 residues in the CDR3. CDR3 DNA sequence: TGTGCCAGTAGTAGGGACGGAGCCTACACCGGGGAGCTGTTTTTT. This sequence encodes CASSRDGAYTGELFF. The full variable domain, in which reference TRBV19 and TRBJ2-2 provide the parts outside the CDR3, is DGGITQSPKYLFRKEGQNVTLSCEQNLNHDAMYWYRQDPGQGLRLIYYSQIVNDFQKGDIAEGYSVSREKKESFPLTVTSAQKNPTAFYLCASSRDGAYTGELFFGEGSRLTVL.

The chain couples TRBV7-9 to TRBJ2-7; 7 bases align to TRBD2. The CDR3 totals 15 residues. Losses at the gene ends were 5 bases for V and 4 bases for J; bases not matched to a gene: 11. CDR1 SEHNR and CDR2 FQNEAQ come from the germline V gene (reference sequence). The CDR3 region is CASSRLTSVGYEQYF. DNA of the CDR3: TGTGCCAGCAGCCGACTAACTAGCGTCGGTTACGAGCAGTACTTC.